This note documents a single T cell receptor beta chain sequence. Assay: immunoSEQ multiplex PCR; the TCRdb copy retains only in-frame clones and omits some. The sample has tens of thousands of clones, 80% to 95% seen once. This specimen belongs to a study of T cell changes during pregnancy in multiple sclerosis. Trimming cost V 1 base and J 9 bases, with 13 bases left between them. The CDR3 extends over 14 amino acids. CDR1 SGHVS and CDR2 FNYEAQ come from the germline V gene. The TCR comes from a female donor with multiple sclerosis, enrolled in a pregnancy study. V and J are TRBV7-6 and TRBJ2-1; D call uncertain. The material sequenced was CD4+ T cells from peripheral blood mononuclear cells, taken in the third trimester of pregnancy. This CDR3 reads CASSLGEEWSEQFF. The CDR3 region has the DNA TGTGCCAGCAGCTTAGGTGAGGAGTGGAGTGAGCAGTTCTTC.